This TCR beta chain came from a study of OX40 agonist ivuxolimab in advanced cancers. Study information: Dose-escalation subjects each had hepatocellular carcinoma, melanoma, renal cell or head and neck cancer.

General study points: At 0.1 to 3.0 mg/kg, clonal expansion of CD4+ and CD8+ blood T cells had occurred by week 6.

This table comes from immunoSEQ multiplex PCR, and its TCRdb copy is limited to in-frame clones, with some not included. Among about 17,000 clones listed, less than 85% were seen once. As regards this clone: What it binds is not known.

This CDR3 has 16 residues. J lost 1 base, V lost 7 bases, and 8 bases had no gene match. CDR1 is SGHDT and CDR2 is YYEEEE in the germline V gene. The sample was CD4+ or CD8+ T cells sorted from blood, taken in a trial of the OX40 agonist ivuxolimab. This TCR was recovered from an adult with an advanced solid tumor such as melanoma, head and neck, liver or kidney cancer. V usage is TRBV5-6 and J usage is TRBJ2-6; 7 bases are shared with TRBD1. The CDR3 spells CASEEGAMSGANVLTF. CDR3 DNA sequence: TGTGCCAGCGAAGAGGGGGCAATGTCTGGGGCCAACGTCCTGACTTTC.